Listed below are T cell receptor beta chains from one sample, sequenced in a study of vaccination and CD4 T cells after COVID-19. MiXCR, run by TCRdb on the PCR reads, gives a single entry per CDR3 protein. The repertoire includes tens of thousands of distinct CDR3 sequences, over 40% of them detected once, and 3.5% to 6% sits in the top ten. Antigens of these TCRs are unknown. What was sequenced was CD4+ T cells from blood, cultured in vitro. The receptors originated from a human donor who had recovered from COVID-19. CDR3s include the opening cysteine and the closing phenylalanine or tryptophan. D genes are given only for firm matches. Some rows have no size entry. The others give once, few or many, or a class for an expanded clone.

-	TRBV4-1	-	TRBJ2-3	CASSQEEGLQGVRADTQYF	TGCGCCAGCAGCCAAGAGGAGGGCTTACAGGGAGTCCGGGCAGATACGCAGTATTTT
TRBD2	TRBV7-2	few	TRBJ2-3	CASSQALAGGPDTQYF	TGTGCCAGCAGCCAAGCGCTAGCGGGGGGTCCAGATACGCAGTATTTT
TRBD2	TRBV7-2	-	TRBJ2-3	CASSLGLAGDTDTQYF	TGTGCCAGCAGCTTAGGACTAGCGGGAGACACAGATACGCAGTATTTT
-	TRBV6-2/TRBV6-3	-	TRBJ2-2	CASSLGAGELFF	TGTGCCAGCAGCCTCGGGGCCGGGGAGCTGTTTTTT
-	TRBV27	-	TRBJ2-1	CASSLWAPPDNEQFF	TGTGCCAGCAGTTTGTGGGCCCCTCCCGACAATGAGCAGTTCTTC
-	TRBV20-1	-	TRBJ2-2	CSAHSGTFQPLNTGELFF	TGCAGTGCTCATTCAGGGACTTTCCAACCCCTCAACACCGGGGAGCTGTTTTTT
TRBD2	TRBV20-1	-	TRBJ2-7	CSLVAGGPVGEQYF	TGCAGTCTAGTCGCGGGAGGGCCAGTTGGAGAGCAGTACTTC
-	TRBV5-1	few	TRBJ2-7	CASSPDPAVYEQYF	TGCGCCAGCTCACCGGATCCTGCCGTTTACGAGCAGTACTTC
TRBD2	TRBV27	few	TRBJ2-3	CASRAGTRASDTQYF	TGTGCCAGCAGGGCCGGGACTAGAGCGTCAGATACGCAGTATTTT
-	TRBV24-1	-	TRBJ2-3	CATSGGSTDTQYF	TGTGCCACCAGTGGAGGAAGCACAGATACGCAGTATTTT
TRBD1	TRBV28	-	TRBJ2-7	CASSSTRRTGPYEQYF	TGTGCCAGCAGTTCCACCCGTCGGACAGGGCCCTACGAGCAGTACTTC
-	TRBV19	-	TRBJ2-3	CASSIRNTDTQYF	TGTGCCAGTAGTATCCGGAACACAGATACGCAGTATTTT
-	TRBV2	-	TRBJ2-7	CASRSGRYEQYF	TGTGCCAGCAGGAGCGGTAGATACGAGCAGTACTTC
-	TRBV24-1	-	TRBJ2-2	CATSDPDGVGELFF	TGTGCCACCAGTGACCCTGACGGAGTCGGGGAGCTGTTTTTT
TRBD2	TRBV4-1	few	TRBJ2-5	CASSPLAGGILQETQYF	TGCGCCAGCAGCCCCCTAGCGGGAGGAATCCTCCAAGAGACCCAGTACTTC
-	TRBV7-3	-	TRBJ1-1	CASSPGTSGTEAFF	TGTGCCAGCAGCCCCGGGACTAGCGGGACTGAAGCTTTCTTT
-	TRBV28	-	TRBJ1-2	CASSFGGPEGYTF	TGTGCCAGCAGTTTCGGGGGTCCTGAAGGCTACACCTTC
TRBD2	TRBV27	-	TRBJ2-7	CASRSGTRGEQYF	TGTGCCAGCCGATCCGGGACTAGGGGCGAGCAGTACTTC
TRBD1	TRBV7-9	-	TRBJ1-1	CASSPGVGTATEAFF	TGTGCCAGCAGCCCCGGCGTCGGGACAGCCACTGAAGCTTTCTTT
-	TRBV27	-	TRBJ2-1	CASSARETYNEQFF	TGTGCCAGCAGTGCCCGGGAAACCTACAATGAGCAGTTCTTC
-	TRBV15	-	TRBJ2-1	CATSREIRSYNEQFF	TGTGCCACCAGCAGAGAAATTAGATCCTACAATGAGCAGTTCTTC
-	TRBV4-1	few	TRBJ1-2	CASSRPGSSSGYTF	TGCGCCAGCAGCCGACCCGGGAGTAGTAGTGGCTACACCTTC
TRBD1	TRBV5-1	-	TRBJ1-2	CASSIGTGGDGYTF	TGCGCCAGCAGCATCGGGACAGGGGGCGATGGCTACACCTTC
-	TRBV7-9	-	TRBJ1-1	CASSSGQWGSMNTEAFF	TGTGCCAGCAGCTCAGGGCAGTGGGGTTCCATGAACACTGAAGCTTTCTTT
-	TRBV19	-	TRBJ1-1	CASSIAGAGEAFF	TGTGCCAGTAGTATAGCAGGGGCCGGTGAAGCTTTCTTT
-	TRBV10-3	-	TRBJ1-2	CAITAVGGGGYGYTF	TGTGCCATCACCGCAGTCGGGGGCGGGGGCTATGGCTACACCTTC
-	TRBV20-1	-	TRBJ2-3	CSARGQAASDTQYF	TGCAGTGCTAGAGGACAGGCAGCCTCAGATACGCAGTATTTT
-	TRBV28	few	TRBJ1-1	CASSLGGVAEAFF	TGTGCCAGCAGTCTGGGGGGGGTGGCTGAAGCTTTCTTT
-	TRBV2	-	TRBJ2-7	CATRQETLTYEQYF	TGTGCCACCCGACAGGAAACTCTAACCTACGAGCAGTACTTC
-	TRBV2	-	TRBJ2-7	CASSVSQGREQYF	TGTGCCAGCAGTGTCAGTCAGGGCCGCGAGCAGTACTTC
-	TRBV15	-	TRBJ2-1	CATSRDVRADNEQFF	TGTGCCACCAGCAGAGATGTCCGGGCCGACAATGAGCAGTTCTTC
-	TRBV20-1	few	TRBJ1-2	CSARGGDYGYTF	TGCAGTGCTAGAGGGGGCGACTATGGCTACACCTTC
-	TRBV19	-	TRBJ2-7	CASSHDKAPYEQYF	TGTGCCAGTAGTCACGACAAGGCACCTTACGAGCAGTACTTC